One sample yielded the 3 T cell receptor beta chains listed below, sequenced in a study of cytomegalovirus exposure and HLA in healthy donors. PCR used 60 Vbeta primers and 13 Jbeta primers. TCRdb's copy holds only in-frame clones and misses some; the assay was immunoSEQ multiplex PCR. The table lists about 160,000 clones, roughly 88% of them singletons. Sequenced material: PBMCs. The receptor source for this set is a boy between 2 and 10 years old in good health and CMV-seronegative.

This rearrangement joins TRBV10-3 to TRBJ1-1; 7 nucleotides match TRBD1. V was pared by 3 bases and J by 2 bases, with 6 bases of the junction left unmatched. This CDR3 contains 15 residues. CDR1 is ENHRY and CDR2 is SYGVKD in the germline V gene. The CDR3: CAISDLTGSNTEAFF. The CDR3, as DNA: TGTGCCATCAGTGATTTGACAGGGTCAAACACTGAAGCTTTCTTT.

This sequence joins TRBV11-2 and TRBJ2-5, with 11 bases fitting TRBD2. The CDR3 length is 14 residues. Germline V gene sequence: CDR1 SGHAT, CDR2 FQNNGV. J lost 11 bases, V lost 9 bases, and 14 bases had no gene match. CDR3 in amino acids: CASTHSGRAREQYF. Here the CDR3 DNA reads TGTGCCAGTACGCATAGCGGGAGGGCGAGAGAGCAGTACTTC.

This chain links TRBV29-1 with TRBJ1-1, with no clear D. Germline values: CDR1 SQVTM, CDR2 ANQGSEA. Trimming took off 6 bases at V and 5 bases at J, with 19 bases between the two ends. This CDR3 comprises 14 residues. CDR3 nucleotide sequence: TGCAGCGTAACTCCTCCCGGGCGGAGGACTGAAGCTTTCTTT. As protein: CSVTPPGRRTEAFF.